A selection of T cell receptor beta chains follows, all from one sample in a study of blood T cell repertoires in COVID-19. The protocol was immunoSEQ multiplex PCR, while the TCRdb copy is restricted to in-frame clones and leaves out a portion. Among more than 200,000 clones listed, 83% were seen once. The specimen was peripheral blood. The receptors stem from a man aged 40-49 years with active or convalescent COVID-19. Both conserved end residues are part of each CDR3. The D gene is left open where the match is weak. A clone size is listed for some rows: how often the clone was seen (once, few, many), or a class if it is expanded.

CASSTTGQGVSGYTF	TGTGCCAGTAGTACCACCGGACAGGGGGTTAGTGGCTACACCTTC	TRBJ1-2	.	TRBV19	TRBD1	15
CAWSGGGYGYTF	TGTGCCTGGAGTGGCGGGGGCTATGGCTACACCTTC	TRBJ1-2	.	TRBV30	.	12
CASSSLTSGRNQETQYF	TGTGCCAGCAGCTCCCTGACTAGCGGGAGAAACCAAGAGACCCAGTACTTC	TRBJ2-5	.	TRBV11-2	TRBD2	17
CASSPDSYYGYTF	TGTGCCAGCAGTCCCGACAGCTATTATGGCTACACCTTC	TRBJ1-2	few	TRBV6-5	.	13
CASSRWDRGEETQYF	TGTGCCAGCAGCCGATGGGACAGGGGGGAAGAGACCCAGTACTTC	TRBJ2-5	.	TRBV7-9	TRBD1	15
CASSYSGDIGSPLHF	TGTGCCAGCAGTTACTCAGGGGATATCGGTTCACCCCTCCACTTT	TRBJ1-6	.	TRBV6-5	.	15
CASSLSGPGELFF	TGTGCCAGCAGCTTATCGGGTCCAGGGGAGCTGTTTTTT	TRBJ2-2	few	TRBV11-2	.	13
CASSQVIGEETQYF	TGCGCCAGCAGCCAAGTAATCGGGGAAGAGACCCAGTACTTC	TRBJ2-5	.	TRBV4-3	.	14
CASSDLNRYQETQYF	TGTGCCAGCAGTGATCTGAACAGGTACCAAGAGACCCAGTACTTC	TRBJ2-5	few	TRBV25-1	.	15
CASSTRDRVYTDTQYF	TGTGCCAGCAGCACGCGGGACAGAGTGTACACAGATACGCAGTATTTT	TRBJ2-3	.	TRBV5-4	.	16
CASSVVGVNYGYTF	TGTGCCAGCAGTGTAGTAGGGGTCAACTATGGCTACACCTTC	TRBJ1-2	.	TRBV2	.	14
CAWSVLAGYNEQFF	TGTGCCTGGAGTGTACTGGCGGGTTACAATGAGCAGTTCTTC	TRBJ2-1	.	TRBV30	.	14
CASSLGTSGRLGTQYF	TGTGCCAGCAGCCTGGGGACTAGCGGGAGACTGGGGACCCAGTACTTC	TRBJ2-5	.	TRBV3-1/TRBV3-2	TRBD2	16
CASKETGASNTGELFF	TGCGCCAGCAAGGAAACGGGAGCTTCGAACACCGGGGAGCTGTTTTTT	TRBJ2-2	.	TRBV5-1	.	16
CASSSETGSYGYTF	TGTGCCAGCAGCTCCGAGACAGGTTCCTATGGCTACACCTTC	TRBJ1-2	.	TRBV7-9	.	14
CSVQGTGGTEAFF	TGCAGCGTCCAAGGGACAGGCGGCACTGAAGCTTTCTTT	TRBJ1-1	once	TRBV29-1	TRBD1	13
CASSHPWRPRVGYGYTF	TGTGCCAGCAGCCATCCCTGGAGACCGCGGGTCGGTTATGGCTACACCTTC	TRBJ1-2	.	TRBV14	.	17
CASFPTDRLSGNTIYF	TGTGCCAGCTTCCCCACGGACAGGCTCTCTGGAAACACCATATATTTT	TRBJ1-3	.	TRBV18	TRBD1	16
CASSQGGLAGESSYEQYF	TGCGCCAGCAGCCAAGGAGGATTGGCGGGAGAGAGCTCCTACGAGCAGTACTTC	TRBJ2-7	few	TRBV4-1	TRBD2	18
CASSMPGLAYNEQFF	TGTGCCAGCAGCATGCCGGGACTAGCCTACAATGAGCAGTTCTTC	TRBJ2-1	once	TRBV7-3	TRBD2	15
CASGAFTEAFF	TGTGCCAGCGGTGCCTTCACTGAAGCTTTCTTT	TRBJ1-1	.	TRBV25-1	.	11
CASSQGEQIHGNEQFF	TGTGCCAGCAGCCAAGGAGAACAGATTCACGGCAATGAGCAGTTCTTC	TRBJ2-1	few	TRBV4-2	.	16
CASSPFAGQPYGYTF	TGTGCCAGCTCACCTTTTGCGGGACAGCCCTATGGCTACACCTTC	TRBJ1-2	few	TRBV18	TRBD1	15
CAWSTWRGRESNQPQHF	TGTGCCTGGAGTACTTGGAGGGGTCGTGAGAGCAATCAGCCCCAGCATTTT	TRBJ1-5	.	TRBV30	.	17
CASSLDLSGLWAGIPRLNEQFF	TGTGCCAGCAGCTTAGACTTGAGCGGGCTGTGGGCGGGGATACCACGTCTCAATGAGCAGTTCTTC	TRBJ2-1	.	TRBV28	.	22
CASSLGVAGYNEQFF	TGTGCCAGCAGCTTAGGGGTAGCGGGGTACAATGAGCAGTTCTTC	TRBJ2-1	.	TRBV11-2	TRBD2	15
CASSERQAHTEAFF	TGTGCCAGCAGTGAGAGACAGGCCCACACTGAAGCTTTCTTT	TRBJ1-1	.	TRBV25-1	.	14
CASTPREANYGYTF	TGTGCCAGCACCCCCAGGGAAGCTAACTATGGCTACACCTTC	TRBJ1-2	.	TRBV7-2	.	14
CASKRSAFSYNEQFF	TGTGCCAGTAAGCGGTCAGCGTTCTCCTACAATGAGCAGTTCTTC	TRBJ2-1	.	TRBV19	.	15
CASSPGGTGSYEQYF	TGCGCCAGCAGCCCGGGCGGGACAGGGTCCTACGAGCAGTACTTC	TRBJ2-7	.	TRBV5-1	TRBD1	15
CASSLVSGNTEAFF	TGTGCCAGCAGCTTAGTTTCCGGGAACACTGAAGCTTTCTTT	TRBJ1-1	.	TRBV7-8	.	14
CASSYSWQGGDTQYF	TGTGCCAGCAGTTACTCTTGGCAGGGTGGAGATACGCAGTATTTT	TRBJ2-3	.	TRBV6-5	.	15
CASSYSTRDSWGYTF	TGTGCCAGCAGTTACTCGACGCGGGACAGTTGGGGCTACACCTTC	TRBJ1-2	.	TRBV6-5	TRBD1	15
CASSIEQLNTEAFF	TGTGCCAGTAGTATAGAACAGCTCAACACTGAAGCTTTCTTT	TRBJ1-1	.	TRBV19	.	14
CASSLPPPLTSYNEQFF	TGTGCCAGCAGCCTACCCCCCCCGCTTACCTCCTACAATGAGCAGTTCTTC	TRBJ2-1	.	TRBV5-8	.	17
CASSLDRFSPLHF	TGTGCCAGCAGCTTAGACCGGTTTTCACCCCTCCACTTT	TRBJ1-6	.	TRBV11-2	.	13
CASSEDMGGKAFF	TGTGCCAGCAGTGAAGATATGGGGGGAAAAGCTTTCTTT	TRBJ1-1	.	TRBV6-1	.	13
CASSIAGGEKLFF	TGTGCCAGTAGTATCGCCGGGGGGGAAAAACTGTTTTTT	TRBJ1-4	few	TRBV19	.	13
CASSLTADNEKLFF	TGTGCCAGCAGCTTGACAGCAGATAATGAAAAACTGTTTTTT	TRBJ1-4	.	TRBV5-5	.	14
CAVSRDTDTQYF	TGTGCCGTGTCCCGGGACACAGATACGCAGTATTTT	TRBJ2-3	.	TRBV6-5	.	12
CASITSQGRNTEAFF	TGTGCCAGCATTACCTCTCAGGGAAGGAACACTGAAGCTTTCTTT	TRBJ1-1	.	TRBV28	.	15
CASSLPGLLDGYTF	TGTGCCAGCAGTTTGCCGGGATTGTTGGATGGCTACACCTTC	TRBJ1-2	.	TRBV28	.	14
CASSPQGFTISNTIYF	TGTGCCAGCAGCCCACAGGGTTTTACTATTTCAAACACCATATATTTT	TRBJ1-3	once	TRBV7-9	.	16
CAWSVSEKLFF	TGTGCCTGGAGTGTTAGTGAAAAACTGTTTTTT	TRBJ1-4	.	TRBV30	.	11
CASSPIGTSGRGADTQYF	TGTGCCAGCAGCCCCATAGGGACTAGCGGGAGGGGGGCAGATACGCAGTATTTT	TRBJ2-3	.	TRBV5-4	TRBD2	18
CASSSTGETQYF	TGTGCCAGCAGCTCCACGGGGGAGACCCAGTACTTC	TRBJ2-5	.	TRBV3-1/TRBV3-2	.	12
CASSLSSGRASGANVLTF	TGTGCCAGCAGTTTATCCAGCGGGAGGGCCTCTGGGGCCAACGTCCTGACTTTC	TRBJ2-6	.	TRBV28	TRBD2	18
CASSLVWSSANTGELFF	TGTGCCAGCAGCTTAGTGTGGAGCAGCGCGAACACCGGGGAGCTGTTTTTT	TRBJ2-2	.	TRBV11-3	.	17
CASTTTSGAQETQYF	TGTGCCAGCACCACGACTAGCGGGGCCCAAGAGACCCAGTACTTC	TRBJ2-5	.	TRBV28	TRBD2	15
CASSSVANTGELFF	TGTGCCAGCAGCTCGGTAGCGAACACCGGGGAGCTGTTTTTT	TRBJ2-2	.	TRBV7-2	.	14
CASSVGGDSEQYF	TGTGCCAGCAGCGTAGGAGGGGACTCCGAGCAGTACTTC	TRBJ2-7	.	TRBV9	.	13
CSASPGVNSGNTIYF	TGCAGTGCTAGTCCAGGGGTGAACTCTGGAAACACCATATATTTT	TRBJ1-3	.	TRBV20-1	.	15
CASRNEARETQYF	TGCGCCAGCAGGAATGAGGCCCGGGAGACCCAGTACTTC	TRBJ2-5	.	TRBV5-1	.	13
CAITTDSEYGYTF	TGTGCCATCACCACGGACAGTGAATATGGCTACACCTTC	TRBJ1-2	.	TRBV10-3	.	13
CASSIGPGLAVHNEQFF	TGTGCCAGTAGTATAGGGCCGGGACTAGCGGTACACAATGAGCAGTTCTTC	TRBJ2-1	.	TRBV19	TRBD2	17